What follows are 17 T cell receptor beta chains derived from one specimen sequenced in a study of blood T cell repertoires in COVID-19 (dated by TCRdb to the early 2020s). Library preparation used the immunoSEQ multiplex PCR assay. TCRdb mirrors the immuneACCESS table, restricted to in-frame sequences. Some clones are absent from its copies; in checked studies, under half trace to an unresolved V gene, and the reason for the others is unknown. The sample table holds more than 90,000 clones, of which more than 80% were seen once. The ten largest clones add up to about 24% of the sample. Sequencing was carried out using peripheral blood. Source of these receptors: a human donor in a cohort sampled during active COVID-19.

The chain links TRBV5-1 to TRBJ1-3; no firm D call. V shed 0 bases and J shed 0 bases, with 10 bases lying between them. This CDR3 has 16 residues. Germline values: CDR1 SGHRS, CDR2 YFSETQ. The CDR3 bases are TGCGCCAGCAGCTTGGGTCAGATTTACTCTGGAAACACCATATATTTT. Its protein product is CASSLGQIYSGNTIYF.

The chain links TRBV28 to TRBJ2-7; 9 bases are shared with TRBD1. CDR3 length: 17 amino acids. CDR1 and CDR2 (germline): MDHEN, SYDVKM. V trimming: 4 bases; J trimming: 0 bases; junction bases outside the gene matches: 10. The chain's CDR3 is CASSYWTGTGSSYEQYF. The CDR3 DNA sequence: TGTGCCAGCAGTTACTGGACCGGGACAGGGAGCTCCTACGAGCAGTACTTC.

This clone was seen once. The chain employs TRBV28 and TRBJ2-7; D ambiguous. CDR1 and CDR2 from the germline V gene are MDHEN and SYDVKM. CDR3 length equals 14 residues. Trimming left V 2 bases short and J 2 bases short, with 10 bases between. The CDR3 region is CASSLHTVPYEQYF. CDR3 sequence (DNA): TGTGCCAGCAGTTTACATACAGTCCCCTACGAGCAGTACTTC.

V gene TRBV19 combines with J gene TRBJ1-5, with D perhaps matching TRBD1 (5 bases). The germline gives CDR1 LNHDA, CDR2 SQIVND (reference sequence). The CDR3 spans 16 residues. Deletions cut 5 bases from V and 0 bases from J, with 14 bases between. The CDR3 DNA follows: TGTGCCAGTAGTGGACACTCGTTATTTAGCAATCAGCCCCAGCATTTT. Its translation is CASSGHSLFSNQPQHF. The full variable domain, in which reference TRBV19 and TRBJ1-5 provide the parts outside the CDR3, is DGGITQSPKYLFRKEGQNVTLSCEQNLNHDAMYWYRQDPGQGLRLIYYSQIVNDFQKGDIAEGYSVSREKKESFPLTVTSAQKNPTAFYLCASSGHSLFSNQPQHFGDGTRLSIL.

The J gene is TRBJ2-7, the V gene TRBV28, with D perhaps matching TRBD1 (5 bases). The CDR3 is 16 amino acids. With 6 bases removed from V and 5 bases from J, the gap between germline ends came to 23 bases. Germline V gene data show CDR1 as MDHEN and CDR2 as SYDVKM. Here the CDR3 DNA reads TGTGCCAGCAGGCTCTTCGAGGAAGGGGTTAAAAACGAGCAGTACTTC. Amino acid sequence: CASRLFEEGVKNEQYF.

The chain carries TRBV25-1 and TRBJ1-2; weak D call: TRBD1 (5 bases). Deletions cut 3 bases from V and 4 bases from J, with 18 bases between. The CDR3 has 16 amino acids. Germline V gene sequence: CDR1 MGHDK, CDR2 SYGVNS. The CDR3 DNA reads TGTGCCAGCAGTGAGGCTGACAGTTACTGGGCCTATGGCTACACCTTC. Its translation: CASSEADSYWAYGYTF.

CDR3: CASSENPGANVLTF. In DNA form, the CDR3 reads TGTGCCAGCAGCGAGAACCCTGGGGCCAACGTCCTGACTTTC. The chain couples TRBV19 to TRBJ2-6; D call uncertain. The germline V gene has CDR1 LNHDA and CDR2 SQIVND (reference sequence). CDR3 length: 14 residues. Trimming cost V 9 bases and J 2 bases, with 11 bases left between them.

The chain combines TRBV5-1 with TRBJ1-5; TRBD1 matches 7 bases. V shed 4 bases, J shed 2 bases, and the junction held 6 bases outside the gene matches. The CDR3 length is 15 residues. Germline assignment: CDR1 SGHRS and CDR2 YFSETQ. CDR3 loop: CASSRTGVGNQPQHF. The CDR3, as DNA: TGCGCCAGCAGCCGCACAGGGGTGGGCAATCAGCCCCAGCATTTT. The full variable domain, in which reference TRBV5-1 and TRBJ1-5 provide the parts outside the CDR3, is KAGVTQTPRYLIKTRGQQVTLSCSPISGHRSVSWYQQTPGQGLQFLFEYFSETQRNKGNFPGRFSGRQFSNSRSEMNVSTLELGDSALYLCASSRTGVGNQPQHFGDGTRLSIL.

The chain couples TRBV19 to TRBJ1-4; 7 nucleotides agree with TRBD1. The junction had 8 bases not matched to a gene; V was cut back by 7 bases and J by 3 bases. Looked up from germline, CDR1 is LNHDA and CDR2 is SQIVND (reference sequence). The CDR3 has 15 residues. The CDR3 DNA is TGTGCCAGTACCCTTAGGGGGCGCTCTAATGAAAAACTGTTTTTT. Encoded protein: CASTLRGRSNEKLFF. Using reference TRBV19 and TRBJ1-4 for the parts outside the CDR3, the full variable domain is DGGITQSPKYLFRKEGQNVTLSCEQNLNHDAMYWYRQDPGQGLRLIYYSQIVNDFQKGDIAEGYSVSREKKESFPLTVTSAQKNPTAFYLCASTLRGRSNEKLFFGSGTQLSVL.

This clone was picked up one time. V is TRBV19 and J is TRBJ1-1; D is ambiguous. The CDR3 covers 16 residues. Per germline, CDR1 LNHDA and CDR2 SQIVND (reference sequence). V dropped 6 bases and J dropped 1 base, with 18 bases sitting between them. CDR3 loop: CASRGSEEIWNTEAFF. Written as DNA, the CDR3 is TGTGCCAGTAGGGGTTCCGAGGAAATTTGGAACACTGAAGCTTTCTTT. Variable domain in full (rest from reference TRBV19 and TRBJ1-1): DGGITQSPKYLFRKEGQNVTLSCEQNLNHDAMYWYRQDPGQGLRLIYYSQIVNDFQKGDIAEGYSVSREKKESFPLTVTSAQKNPTAFYLCASRGSEEIWNTEAFFGQGTRLTVV.

The chain has TRBV10-3 and TRBJ2-1; D perhaps matches TRBD2 (6 bases). The CDR3 has 14 amino acids. From germline, CDR1 is ENHRY and CDR2 SYGVKD. The V end was cut by 3 bases, the J end by 6 bases, with 12 bases between. The CDR3 reads CAISDLAGSNEQFF. CDR3 coding DNA: TGTGCCATCAGTGACCTGGCGGGGAGCAATGAGCAGTTCTTC.

This clone appeared a single time. This rearrangement joins TRBV6-5 to TRBJ2-2; D perhaps matches TRBD1 (5 bases). Trimming removed 2 bases from V and 0 bases from J, with 10 bases in between. The germline V gene has CDR1 MNHEY and CDR2 SVGAGI. This CDR3 has 16 amino acids. Here the CDR3 reads CASSYMGLANTGELFF. As DNA, the CDR3 is TGTGCCAGCAGTTACATGGGGCTAGCGAACACCGGGGAGCTGTTTTTT.

This clone was seen only once. The V and J genes are TRBV5-1 and TRBJ2-7, with 7 bases identical to TRBD1. The germline V gene has CDR1 SGHRS and CDR2 YFSETQ. Losses at the gene ends were 6 bases for V and 0 bases for J; bases not matched to a gene: 6. CDR3 size: 14 residues. CDR3 loop: CASTDREHSYEQYF. The CDR3 bases are TGCGCCAGCACCGACAGGGAGCACTCCTACGAGCAGTACTTC. Full variable domain (missing parts from reference TRBV5-1 and TRBJ2-7): KAGVTQTPRYLIKTRGQQVTLSCSPISGHRSVSWYQQTPGQGLQFLFEYFSETQRNKGNFPGRFSGRQFSNSRSEMNVSTLELGDSALYLCASTDREHSYEQYFGPGTRLTVT.

The rearrangement links TRBV6-5 to TRBJ1-2; D remains ambiguous. CDR3 length: 13 residues. V lost 4 bases, J lost 2 bases, and 8 bases lay in between. In germline, CDR1 is MNHEY, CDR2 SVGAGI. CDR3 nucleotide sequence: TGTGCCAGCAGTTCACAGAGAAACTATGGCTACACCTTC. It is translated as CASSSQRNYGYTF.

The chain is built from TRBV2 and TRBJ2-1; D not resolved. The V gene's germline CDR1 is SNHLY and CDR2 FYNNEI. V shed 7 bases and J shed 4 bases, with 8 bases lying between them. This CDR3 is 12 amino acids long. CDR3 amino acids: CASTVLYNEQFF. The CDR3 DNA reads as TGTGCCAGCACGGTCCTATACAATGAGCAGTTCTTC.

This clone was recorded once. The J gene is TRBJ2-1, the V gene TRBV3-1 (or the pseudogene TRBV3-2), with 13 bases identical to TRBD2. The CDR3 is 16 residues long. V lost 2 bases to trimming and J lost 5 bases; unmatched junction nucleotides: 3. Germline values: CDR1 LGHDT, CDR2 YNNKEL (reference sequence). The CDR3 reads CASSQLGLAGNNEQFF. The CDR3 bases are TGTGCCAGCAGCCAATTGGGACTAGCGGGGAACAATGAGCAGTTCTTC.

The chain carries TRBV5-4 and TRBJ1-1; 7 positions agree with TRBD1. This CDR3 is built from 14 residues. V was pared by 4 bases and J by 7 bases, with 10 bases of the junction left unmatched. The germline V gene has CDR1 SGHNT and CDR2 YYREEE (reference sequence). CDR3 region: CASSMGQRADEAFF. For the CDR3, the DNA is TGTGCCAGCAGCATGGGACAGAGAGCAGATGAAGCTTTCTTT.